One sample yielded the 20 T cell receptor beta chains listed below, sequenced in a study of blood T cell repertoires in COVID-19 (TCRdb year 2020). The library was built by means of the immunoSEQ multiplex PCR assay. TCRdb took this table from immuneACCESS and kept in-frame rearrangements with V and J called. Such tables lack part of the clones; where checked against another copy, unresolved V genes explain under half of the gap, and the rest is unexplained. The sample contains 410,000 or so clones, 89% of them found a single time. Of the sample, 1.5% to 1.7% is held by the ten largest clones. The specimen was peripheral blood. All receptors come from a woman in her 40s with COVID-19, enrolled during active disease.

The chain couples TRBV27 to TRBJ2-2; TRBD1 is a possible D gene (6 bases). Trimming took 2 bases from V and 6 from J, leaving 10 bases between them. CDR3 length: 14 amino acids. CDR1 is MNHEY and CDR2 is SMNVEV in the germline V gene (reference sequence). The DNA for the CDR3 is TGTGCCAGCAGTTTAGATACAGGGCCCGGGGAGCTGTTTTTT. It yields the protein CASSLDTGPGELFF.

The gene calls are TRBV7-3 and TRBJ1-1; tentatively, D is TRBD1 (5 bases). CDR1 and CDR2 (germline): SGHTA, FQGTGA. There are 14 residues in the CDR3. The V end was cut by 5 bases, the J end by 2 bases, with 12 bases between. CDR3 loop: CASSAGTVNTEAFF. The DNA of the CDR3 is TGTGCCAGCAGCGCTGGGACTGTAAACACTGAAGCTTTCTTT.

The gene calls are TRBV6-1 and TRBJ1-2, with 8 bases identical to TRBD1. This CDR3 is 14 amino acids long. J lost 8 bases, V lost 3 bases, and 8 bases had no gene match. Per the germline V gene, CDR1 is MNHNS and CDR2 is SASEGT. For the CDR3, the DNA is TGTGCCAGCAGTGATGGGACAGGTCCCTGGGGCTACACCTTC. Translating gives CASSDGTGPWGYTF.

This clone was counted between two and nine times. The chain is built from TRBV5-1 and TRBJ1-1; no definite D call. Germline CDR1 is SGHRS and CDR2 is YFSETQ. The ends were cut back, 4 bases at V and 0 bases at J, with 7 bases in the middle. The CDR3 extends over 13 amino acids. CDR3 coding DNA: TGCGCCAGCAGCAAAGAGATGAACACTGAAGCTTTCTTT. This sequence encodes CASSKEMNTEAFF.

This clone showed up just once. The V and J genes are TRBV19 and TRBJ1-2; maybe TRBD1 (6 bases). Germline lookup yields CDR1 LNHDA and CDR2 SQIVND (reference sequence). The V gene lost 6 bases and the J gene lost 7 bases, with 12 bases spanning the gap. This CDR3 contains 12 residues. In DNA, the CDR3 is TGTGCCAGTAGAAGACAGGTGTCTGGCTACACCTTC. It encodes CASRRQVSGYTF. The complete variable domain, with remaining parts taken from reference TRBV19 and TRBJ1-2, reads DGGITQSPKYLFRKEGQNVTLSCEQNLNHDAMYWYRQDPGQGLRLIYYSQIVNDFQKGDIAEGYSVSREKKESFPLTVTSAQKNPTAFYLCASRRQVSGYTFGSGTRLTVV.

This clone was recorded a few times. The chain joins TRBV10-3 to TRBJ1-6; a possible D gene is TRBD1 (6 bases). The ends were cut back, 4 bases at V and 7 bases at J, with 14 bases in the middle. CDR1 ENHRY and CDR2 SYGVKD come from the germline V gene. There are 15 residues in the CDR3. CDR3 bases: TGTGCCATCAGTGGTAACAGGGAGGGCAATTCACCCCTCCACTTT. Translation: CAISGNREGNSPLHF.

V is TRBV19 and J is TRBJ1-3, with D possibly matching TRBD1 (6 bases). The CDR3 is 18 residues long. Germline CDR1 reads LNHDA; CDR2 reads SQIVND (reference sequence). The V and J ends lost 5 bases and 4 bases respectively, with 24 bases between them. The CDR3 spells CASSFRVGATTRGNTIYF. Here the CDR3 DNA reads TGTGCCAGTAGTTTCCGTGTGGGGGCCACAACGCGAGGAAACACCATATATTTT.

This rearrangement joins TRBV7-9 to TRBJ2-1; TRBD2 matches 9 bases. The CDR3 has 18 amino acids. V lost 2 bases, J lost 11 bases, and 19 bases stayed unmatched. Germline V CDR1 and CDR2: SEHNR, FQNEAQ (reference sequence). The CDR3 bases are TGTGCCAGCAGCTTAACCCTGCAGGGCGCTAGCGGGGAAAGTAAGCAGTTCTTC. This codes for CASSLTLQGASGESKQFF.

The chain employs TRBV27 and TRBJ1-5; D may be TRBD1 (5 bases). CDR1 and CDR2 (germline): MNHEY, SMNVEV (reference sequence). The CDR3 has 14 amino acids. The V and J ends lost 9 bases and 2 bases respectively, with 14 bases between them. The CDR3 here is CASRRGGGNQPQHF. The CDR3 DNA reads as TGTGCCAGTCGGCGAGGAGGGGGCAATCAGCCCCAGCATTTT.

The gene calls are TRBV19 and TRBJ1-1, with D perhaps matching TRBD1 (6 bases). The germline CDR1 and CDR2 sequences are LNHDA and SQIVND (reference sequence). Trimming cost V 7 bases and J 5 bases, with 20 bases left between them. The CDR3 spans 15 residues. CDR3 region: CASIPGTGKGTEAFF. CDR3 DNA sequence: TGTGCCAGTATCCCAGGAACAGGGAAGGGGACTGAAGCTTTCTTT.

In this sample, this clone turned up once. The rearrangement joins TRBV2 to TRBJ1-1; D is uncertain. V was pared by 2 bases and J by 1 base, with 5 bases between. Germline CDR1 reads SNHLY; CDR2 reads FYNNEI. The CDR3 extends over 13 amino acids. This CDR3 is CASSEHGNTEAFF. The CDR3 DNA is TGTGCCAGCAGTGAACACGGGAACACTGAAGCTTTCTTT.

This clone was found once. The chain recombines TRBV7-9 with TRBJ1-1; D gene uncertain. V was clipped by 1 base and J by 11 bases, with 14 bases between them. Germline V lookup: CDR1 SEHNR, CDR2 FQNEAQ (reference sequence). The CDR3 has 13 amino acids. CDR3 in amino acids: CASSLGLPHGAFF. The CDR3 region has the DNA TGTGCCAGCAGCTTAGGTTTACCCCACGGGGCTTTCTTT.

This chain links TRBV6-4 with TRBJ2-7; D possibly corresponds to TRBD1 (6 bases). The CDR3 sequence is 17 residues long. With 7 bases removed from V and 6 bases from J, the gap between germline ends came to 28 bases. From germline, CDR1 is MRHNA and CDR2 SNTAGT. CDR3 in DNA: TGTGCCAGCAATAACCAGATGATACCAGCAGGGGATGGCGAGCAGTACTTC. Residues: CASNNQMIPAGDGEQYF.

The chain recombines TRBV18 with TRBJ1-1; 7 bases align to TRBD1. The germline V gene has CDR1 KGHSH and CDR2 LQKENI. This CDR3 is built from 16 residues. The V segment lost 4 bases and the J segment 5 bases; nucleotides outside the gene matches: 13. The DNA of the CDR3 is TGTGCCAGCTCACAACCAACCGGGACAGAAGAAACTGAAGCTTTCTTT. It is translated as CASSQPTGTEETEAFF.

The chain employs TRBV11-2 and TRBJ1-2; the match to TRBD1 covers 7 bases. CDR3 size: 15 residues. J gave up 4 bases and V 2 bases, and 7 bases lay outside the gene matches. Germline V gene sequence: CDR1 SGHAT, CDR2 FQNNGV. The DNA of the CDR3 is TGTGCCAGCAGCTTACCCAACAGGGGCGGCTATGGCTACACCTTC. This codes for CASSLPNRGGYGYTF.

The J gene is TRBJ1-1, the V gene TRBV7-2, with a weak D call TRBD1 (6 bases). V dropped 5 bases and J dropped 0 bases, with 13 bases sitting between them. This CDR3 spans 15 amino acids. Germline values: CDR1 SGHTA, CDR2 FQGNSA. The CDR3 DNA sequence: TGTGCCAGCAGCCCACACGGACAGTTGAACACTGAAGCTTTCTTT. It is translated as CASSPHGQLNTEAFF.

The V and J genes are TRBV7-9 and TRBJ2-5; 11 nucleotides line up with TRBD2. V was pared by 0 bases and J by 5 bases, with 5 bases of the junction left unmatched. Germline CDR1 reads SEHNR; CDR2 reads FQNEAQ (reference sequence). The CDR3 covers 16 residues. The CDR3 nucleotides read TGTGCCAGCAGCTTAGCGATAACTAGCGGGGGCGAGACCCAGTACTTC. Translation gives CASSLAITSGGETQYF. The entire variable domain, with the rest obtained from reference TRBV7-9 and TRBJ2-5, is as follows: DTGVSQNPRHKITKRGQNVTFRCDPISEHNRLYWYRQTLGQGPEFLTYFQNEAQLEKSRLLSDRFSAERPKGSFSTLEIQRTEQGDSAMYLCASSLAITSGGETQYFGPGTRLLVL.

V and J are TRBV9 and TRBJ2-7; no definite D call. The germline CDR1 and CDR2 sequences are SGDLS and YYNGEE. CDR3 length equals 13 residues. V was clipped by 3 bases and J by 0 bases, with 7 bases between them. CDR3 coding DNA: TGTGCCAGCAGCGGCCACAACTCCTACGAGCAGTACTTC. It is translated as CASSGHNSYEQYF.

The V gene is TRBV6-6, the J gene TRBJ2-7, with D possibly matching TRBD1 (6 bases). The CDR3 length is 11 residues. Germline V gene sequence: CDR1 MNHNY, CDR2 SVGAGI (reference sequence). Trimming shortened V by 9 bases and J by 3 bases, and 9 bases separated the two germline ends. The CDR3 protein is CASYRDYEQYF. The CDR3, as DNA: TGTGCCAGTTACAGGGACTACGAGCAGTACTTC.

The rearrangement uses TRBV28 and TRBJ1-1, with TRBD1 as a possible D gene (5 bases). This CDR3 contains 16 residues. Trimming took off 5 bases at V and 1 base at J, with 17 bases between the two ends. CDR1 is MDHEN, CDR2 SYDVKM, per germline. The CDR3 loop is CASSPGVGGKNTEAFF. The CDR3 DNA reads TGTGCCAGCAGTCCCGGGGTGGGGGGAAAGAACACTGAAGCTTTCTTT.